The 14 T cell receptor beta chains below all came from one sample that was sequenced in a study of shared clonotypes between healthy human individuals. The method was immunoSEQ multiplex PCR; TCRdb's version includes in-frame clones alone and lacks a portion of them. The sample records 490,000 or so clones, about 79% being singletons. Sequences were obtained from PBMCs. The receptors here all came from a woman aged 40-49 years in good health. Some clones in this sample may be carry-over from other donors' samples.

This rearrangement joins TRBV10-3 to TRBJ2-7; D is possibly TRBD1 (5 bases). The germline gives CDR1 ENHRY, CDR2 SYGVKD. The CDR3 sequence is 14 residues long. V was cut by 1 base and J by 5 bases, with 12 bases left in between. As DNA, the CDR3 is TGTGCCATCAGTGAGTTGCCGGACATTAACGAGCAGTACTTC. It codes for CAISELPDINEQYF.

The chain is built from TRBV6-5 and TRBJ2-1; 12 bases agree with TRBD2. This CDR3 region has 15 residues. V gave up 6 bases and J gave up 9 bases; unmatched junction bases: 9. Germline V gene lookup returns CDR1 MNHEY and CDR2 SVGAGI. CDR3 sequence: CASSASGRAGSEQFF. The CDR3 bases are TGTGCCAGCAGCGCTAGCGGGAGGGCCGGTTCTGAGCAGTTCTTC.

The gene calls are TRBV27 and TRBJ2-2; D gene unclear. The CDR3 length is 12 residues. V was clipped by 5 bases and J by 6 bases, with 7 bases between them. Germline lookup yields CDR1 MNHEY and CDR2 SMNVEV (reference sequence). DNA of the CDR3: TGTGCCAGCAGTCGGTTAGCCGGGGAGCTGTTTTTT. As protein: CASSRLAGELFF.

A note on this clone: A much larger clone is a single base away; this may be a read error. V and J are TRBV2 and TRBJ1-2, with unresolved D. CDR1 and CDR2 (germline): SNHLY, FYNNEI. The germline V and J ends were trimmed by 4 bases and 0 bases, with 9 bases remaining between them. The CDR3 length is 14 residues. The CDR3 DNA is TGTGCCAGCAGTGGATCTACGTCTAACTATGGCTACACCTTC. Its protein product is CASSGSTSNYGYTF.

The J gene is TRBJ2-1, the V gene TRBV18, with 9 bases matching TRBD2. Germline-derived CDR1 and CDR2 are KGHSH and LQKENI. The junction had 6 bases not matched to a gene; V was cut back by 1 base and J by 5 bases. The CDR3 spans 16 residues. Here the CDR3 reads CASSPRAGGLDNEQFF. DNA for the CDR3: TGTGCCAGCTCACCACGGGCGGGAGGGCTGGACAATGAGCAGTTCTTC.

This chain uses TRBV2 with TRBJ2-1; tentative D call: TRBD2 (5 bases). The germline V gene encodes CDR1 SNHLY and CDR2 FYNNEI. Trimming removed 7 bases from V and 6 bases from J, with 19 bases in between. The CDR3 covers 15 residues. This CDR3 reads CASTPGGFEANEQFF. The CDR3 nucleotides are TGTGCCAGCACCCCCGGCGGGTTCGAGGCCAATGAGCAGTTCTTC.

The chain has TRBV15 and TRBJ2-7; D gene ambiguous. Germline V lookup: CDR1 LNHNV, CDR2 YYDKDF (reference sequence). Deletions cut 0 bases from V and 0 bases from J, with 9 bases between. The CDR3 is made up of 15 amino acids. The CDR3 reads CATSRDPNPSYEQYF. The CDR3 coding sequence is TGTGCCACCAGCAGAGACCCCAACCCCTCCTACGAGCAGTACTTC.

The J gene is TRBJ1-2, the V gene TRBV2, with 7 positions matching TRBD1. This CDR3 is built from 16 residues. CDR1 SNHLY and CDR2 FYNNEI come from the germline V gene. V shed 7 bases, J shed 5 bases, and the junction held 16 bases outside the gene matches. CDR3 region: CASTPLEGEGAYGYTF. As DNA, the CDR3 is TGTGCCAGCACCCCCCTGGAGGGGGAGGGGGCTTATGGCTACACCTTC. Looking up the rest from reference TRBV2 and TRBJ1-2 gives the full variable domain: EPEVTQTPSHQVTQMGQEVILRCVPISNHLYFYWYRQILGQKVEFLVSFYNNEISEKSEIFDDQFSVERPDGSNFTLKIRSTKLEDSAMYFCASTPLEGEGAYGYTFGSGTRLTVV.

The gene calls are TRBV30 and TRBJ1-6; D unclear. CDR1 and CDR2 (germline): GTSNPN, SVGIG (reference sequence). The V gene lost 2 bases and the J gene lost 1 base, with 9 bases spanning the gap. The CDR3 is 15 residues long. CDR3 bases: TGTGCCTGGAGTTCCTTGGGGTCCTATAATTCACCCCTCCACTTT. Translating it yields CAWSSLGSYNSPLHF.

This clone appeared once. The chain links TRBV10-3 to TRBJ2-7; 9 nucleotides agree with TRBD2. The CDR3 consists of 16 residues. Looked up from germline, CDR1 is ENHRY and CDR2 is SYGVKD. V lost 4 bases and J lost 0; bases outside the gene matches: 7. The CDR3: CAISGPSGISSYEQYF. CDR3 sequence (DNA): TGTGCCATCAGTGGCCCTAGCGGGATCAGCTCCTACGAGCAGTACTTC.

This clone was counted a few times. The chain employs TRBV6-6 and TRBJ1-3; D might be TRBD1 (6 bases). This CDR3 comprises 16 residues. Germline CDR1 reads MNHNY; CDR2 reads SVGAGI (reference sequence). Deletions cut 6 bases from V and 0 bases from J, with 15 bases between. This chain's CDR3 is CASRSPGQLSGNTIYF. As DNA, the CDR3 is TGTGCCAGCAGGTCTCCGGGACAACTCTCTGGAAACACCATATATTTT.

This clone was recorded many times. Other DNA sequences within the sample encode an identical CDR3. CDR3 DNA: TGTGCCAGCAGTGTTGGTTGGGGAGGAAGTGAAGCTTTCTTT. It is translated as CASSVGWGGSEAFF. The chain has TRBV2 and TRBJ1-1, with no clear D. CDR1 and CDR2 from the germline V gene are SNHLY and FYNNEI. The CDR3 sequence is 14 residues long. The ends were cut back, 4 bases at V and 7 bases at J, with 16 bases in the middle.

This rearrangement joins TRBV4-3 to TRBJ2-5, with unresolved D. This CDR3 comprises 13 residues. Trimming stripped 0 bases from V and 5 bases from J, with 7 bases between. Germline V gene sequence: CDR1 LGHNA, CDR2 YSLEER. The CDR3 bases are TGCGCCAGCAGCCAAGATCTTAGTGAGACCCAGTACTTC. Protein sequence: CASSQDLSETQYF.

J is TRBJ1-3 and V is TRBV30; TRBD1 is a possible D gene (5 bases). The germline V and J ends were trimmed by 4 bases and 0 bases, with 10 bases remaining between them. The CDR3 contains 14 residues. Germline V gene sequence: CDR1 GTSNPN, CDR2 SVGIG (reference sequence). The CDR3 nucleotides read TGTGCCTGGACACCAACAGGCTCTGGAAACACCATATATTTT. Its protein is CAWTPTGSGNTIYF.